This TCR beta chain came from a study of T cell responses to AZD1222 COVID-19 vaccine. This CDR3 has 15 residues. The junction had 14 bases not matched to a gene; V was cut back by 5 bases and J by 8 bases. In germline, CDR1 is SGHDT, CDR2 YYEEEE. TCRdb keeps only in-frame clones here, not all; method: immunoSEQ multiplex PCR. The sample comprises about 97,000 clones, nearly 90% of which are singletons, and less than 3.5% rests with the top ten. This clone was recorded only once. This TCR was sampled from an adult in good health. The specimen was peripheral blood, collected on day 0 of AZD1222 vaccination. The rearrangement links TRBV5-6 to TRBJ1-2; TRBD1 aligns across 8 bases. CDR3 coding DNA: TGTGCCAGCAGGGAGGGGTATCAGGGGGCGAGAGGCTACACCTTC. Translating it yields CASREGYQGARGYTF. Supplemented by reference TRBV5-6 and TRBJ1-2, the full variable domain reads DAGVTQSPTHLIKTRGQQVTLRCSPKSGHDTVSWYQQALGQGPQFIFQYYEEEERQRGNFPDRFSGHQFPNYSSELNVNALLLGDSALYLCASREGYQGARGYTFGSGTRLTVV.